This TCR beta chain was sequenced for a study of response to subunit inactivated influenza vaccine. Study conclusions and caveats: Only a handful of new T cells, the authors suggested, are recruited with each seasonal influenza vaccination.

Concerning this clonotype: The antigen remains unidentified.

TCRdb recomputed calls from the RT-PCR reads with MiXCR, one row per CDR3 protein. The sample holds about 540,000 distinct CDR3 sequences; less than 15% are singletons and the top ten take over 8.5%. The ends were cut back, 4 bases at V and 4 bases at J, with 18 bases in the middle. The CDR3 extends over 15 amino acids. The V gene's germline CDR1 is SGHRS and CDR2 YFSETQ. The starting material was PBMCs from blood, obtained 11 to 12 days after vaccination. The chain recombines TRBV5-1 with TRBJ2-7; TRBD1 is a possible D gene (5 bases). The clonotype was recovered from a man in his fifties or sixties who received an inactivated influenza vaccine. The DNA for the CDR3 is TGCGCCAGCAGCCTGCGACAGCCCGGACGATACGAGCAGTACTTC. Protein: CASSLRQPGRYEQYF.